The rows below give T cell receptor beta chains drawn from one sample of a study of Graves' ophthalmopathy and Graves' hyperthyroidism. MiXCR was run by TCRdb on the multiplex PCR reads, yielding one entry per CDR3 protein. The sample shows 1 million to 1.3 million distinct CDR3 sequences, less than 45% of them seen only once. The sample consisted of peripheral blood or thyroid tissue (not recorded which). Source of these receptors: an adult man with Graves' hyperthyroidism. Each CDR3 is given with its conserved first and last residue. The D gene is left open where the match is weak. Size is omitted from some rows. Given values are once, few, many or a class for expanded clones.

j_gene: TRBJ2-5
abundance: few
d_gene: .
v_gene: TRBV30
CDR3aa: CAWIRGGETQYF
CDR3nt: TGTGCCTGGATCCGGGGTGGGGAGACCCAGTACTTC

j_gene: TRBJ2-6
abundance: few
d_gene: .
v_gene: TRBV29-1
CDR3aa: CSVSLGDGANVLTF
CDR3nt: TGCAGCGTGTCCTTGGGGGATGGGGCCAACGTCCTGACTTTC

j_gene: TRBJ2-7
abundance: few
d_gene: TRBD2
v_gene: TRBV10-3
CDR3aa: CASSGTDSASYEQYF
CDR3nt: TGTGCCAGCAGCGGGACCGACAGTGCCAGCTACGAGCAGTACTTC

j_gene: TRBJ1-3
abundance: many
d_gene: .
v_gene: TRBV12-3/TRBV12-4
CDR3aa: CASSRGDSGNTIYF
CDR3nt: TGTGCCAGCAGCCGGGGGGACTCTGGAAACACCATATATTTT

j_gene: TRBJ2-7
abundance: .
d_gene: TRBD1
v_gene: TRBV3-1
CDR3aa: CASSHGTGAYGQYF
CDR3nt: TGTGCCAGCAGCCATGGGACAGGGGCCTACGGGCAGTACTTC

j_gene: TRBJ1-2
abundance: .
d_gene: TRBD1
v_gene: TRBV29-1
CDR3aa: CSVLLTGGRYTF
CDR3nt: TGCAGCGTACTATTGACAGGGGGCCGCTACACCTTC

j_gene: TRBJ1-5
abundance: few
d_gene: .
v_gene: TRBV11-3
CDR3aa: CASSSKQGWCNQPQHF
CDR3nt: TGTGCCAGCAGCTCAAAACAGGGATGGTGCAATCAGCCCCAGCATTTT

j_gene: TRBJ1-2
abundance: .
d_gene: .
v_gene: TRBV6-5
CDR3aa: CASSYSSLGGGANYGYTF
CDR3nt: TGTGCCAGCAGTTACTCGAGTCTTGGAGGAGGCGCTAACTATGGCTACACCTTC

j_gene: TRBJ1-5
abundance: many
d_gene: TRBD1
v_gene: TRBV2
CDR3aa: CASTDRVSNQPQHF
CDR3nt: TGTGCCAGCACCGACAGGGTTAGCAATCAGCCCCAGCATTTT

j_gene: TRBJ2-7
abundance: few
d_gene: .
v_gene: TRBV7-8
CDR3aa: CASSLVPPLRRYEQYF
CDR3nt: TGTGCCAGCAGCTTAGTCCCCCCCCTTCGGAGGTACGAGCAGTACTTC

j_gene: TRBJ2-5
abundance: many
d_gene: .
v_gene: TRBV10-1
CDR3aa: CAKWTRREETQYF
CDR3nt: TGCGCCAAGTGGACCCGACGGGAGGAGACCCAGTACTTC

j_gene: TRBJ1-1
abundance: many
d_gene: .
v_gene: TRBV4-1
CDR3aa: CASSQLGTEAFF
CDR3nt: TGCGCCAGCAGTCAGCTGGGCACTGAAGCTTTCTTT

j_gene: TRBJ2-5
abundance: many
d_gene: .
v_gene: TRBV7-8
CDR3aa: CASSSGGVQETQYF
CDR3nt: TGTGCCAGCAGCTCAGGGGGGGTCCAAGAGACCCAGTACTTC

j_gene: TRBJ1-1
abundance: .
d_gene: .
v_gene: TRBV28
CDR3aa: CASSPLRVECAFF
CDR3nt: TGTGCCAGCAGTCCTCTGCGGGTGGAGTGTGCTTTCTTT

j_gene: TRBJ1-4
abundance: .
d_gene: .
v_gene: TRBV29-1
CDR3aa: CGGTISGKLFF
CDR3nt: TGCGGAGGGACGATTTCTGGAAAACTGTTTTTT

j_gene: TRBJ1-1
abundance: .
d_gene: .
v_gene: TRBV6-5
CDR3aa: CASRGQGGDSGNTEAFF
CDR3nt: TGTGCCAGCAGGGGCCAGGGAGGCGACTCTGGAAACACTGAAGCTTTCTTT

j_gene: TRBJ2-2
abundance: many
d_gene: .
v_gene: TRBV20-1
CDR3aa: CSANEGGLGGELFF
CDR3nt: TGCAGTGCTAACGAAGGGGGGCTCGGCGGGGAGCTGTTTTTT

j_gene: TRBJ2-7
abundance: .
d_gene: TRBD1
v_gene: TRBV5-1
CDR3aa: CASSPKVGTGVEQYF
CDR3nt: TGCGCCAGCAGCCCCAAGGTGGGGACAGGGGTCGAGCAGTACTTC

j_gene: TRBJ1-1
abundance: .
d_gene: .
v_gene: TRBV6-5
CDR3aa: CASSYTQGSTEAFF
CDR3nt: TGTGCCAGCAGTTATACCCAAGGGAGCACTGAAGCTTTCTTT

j_gene: TRBJ2-7
abundance: .
d_gene: TRBD1
v_gene: TRBV19
CDR3aa: CASRSRQGFHEQYF
CDR3nt: TGTGCCAGTAGAAGTCGACAGGGGTTCCACGAGCAGTACTTC

j_gene: TRBJ2-2
abundance: few
d_gene: TRBD2
v_gene: TRBV7-8
CDR3aa: CASSSLERGNTGELFF
CDR3nt: TGTGCCAGCAGCTCCCTGGAGCGGGGGAACACCGGGGAGCTGTTTTTT

j_gene: TRBJ1-1
abundance: .
d_gene: .
v_gene: TRBV14
CDR3aa: CASSQLGVPGLGAEAFF
CDR3nt: TGTGCCAGCAGCCAACTGGGGGTACCGGGTCTAGGGGCTGAAGCTTTCTTT

j_gene: TRBJ2-5
abundance: few
d_gene: .
v_gene: TRBV7-9
CDR3aa: CASSFFSGGGYQETQYF
CDR3nt: TGTGCCAGCAGTTTTTTCAGCGGAGGGGGGTACCAAGAGACCCAGTACTTC

j_gene: TRBJ1-5
abundance: .
d_gene: .
v_gene: TRBV6-9
CDR3aa: CASRQDRRSYQPQHF
CDR3nt: TGTGCCAGCAGACAAGACAGGAGATCTTACCAGCCCCAGCATTTT

j_gene: TRBJ1-2
abundance: .
d_gene: TRBD1
v_gene: TRBV25-1
CDR3aa: CASREGVSGTGDGYTF
CDR3nt: TGTGCCAGCAGGGAAGGAGTGAGCGGGACAGGGGATGGCTACACCTTC

j_gene: TRBJ1-6
abundance: .
d_gene: .
v_gene: TRBV29-1
CDR3aa: CSVDSPLHF
CDR3nt: TGCAGCGTTGATTCCCCCCTCCACTTT

j_gene: TRBJ2-5
abundance: few
d_gene: TRBD1
v_gene: TRBV12-3/TRBV12-4
CDR3aa: CASSFPRDSLEETQYF
CDR3nt: TGTGCCAGCAGTTTTCCTCGGGACAGCCTTGAAGAGACCCAGTACTTC

j_gene: TRBJ2-2
abundance: .
d_gene: .
v_gene: TRBV7-2
CDR3aa: CASSLLWGANTGELFF
CDR3nt: TGTGCCAGCAGCTTACTCTGGGGCGCGAACACCGGGGAGCTGTTTTTT

j_gene: TRBJ2-2
abundance: .
d_gene: .
v_gene: TRBV7-9
CDR3aa: CASSLTGPPGELFF
CDR3nt: TGTGCCAGCAGCTTAACTGGTCCTCCCGGGGAGCTGTTTTTT

j_gene: TRBJ1-4
abundance: .
d_gene: .
v_gene: TRBV5-1
CDR3aa: CTSSLGVGRNEKLFF
CDR3nt: TGCACCAGCAGCTTGGGAGTAGGAAGAAATGAAAAACTGTTTTTT

j_gene: TRBJ2-6
abundance: .
d_gene: .
v_gene: TRBV24-1
CDR3aa: CASRKTTGFSGANVLTF
CDR3nt: TGTGCCAGCAGAAAGACGACAGGATTCTCTGGGGCCAACGTCCTGACTTTC

j_gene: TRBJ2-7
abundance: many
d_gene: .
v_gene: TRBV5-1
CDR3aa: CASSLGRNYEQYF
CDR3nt: TGTGCCAGCAGCCTCGGACGGAACTACGAGCAGTACTTC

j_gene: TRBJ2-2
abundance: many
d_gene: TRBD2
v_gene: TRBV19
CDR3aa: CASAGVTGELFF
CDR3nt: TGTGCCAGTGCGGGGGTCACCGGGGAGCTGTTTTTT

j_gene: TRBJ1-5
abundance: many
d_gene: TRBD1
v_gene: TRBV7-9
CDR3aa: CASSQDRGDQPQHF
CDR3nt: TGTGCCAGCAGCCAAGACAGGGGGGATCAGCCCCAGCATTTT

j_gene: TRBJ1-1
abundance: few
d_gene: TRBD1
v_gene: TRBV10-3
CDR3aa: CAISDGTVNTEAFF
CDR3nt: TGTGCCATCTCAGATGGGACAGTGAACACTGAAGCTTTCTTT

j_gene: TRBJ2-5
abundance: many
d_gene: .
v_gene: TRBV12-3/TRBV12-4
CDR3aa: CASSLTVLQETQYF
CDR3nt: TGTGCCAGCAGCCTAACAGTTTTACAAGAGACCCAGTACTTC

j_gene: TRBJ2-5
abundance: .
d_gene: .
v_gene: TRBV10-2
CDR3aa: CASSDGRVGETQYF
CDR3nt: TGCGCCAGCAGTGATGGCAGGGTCGGGGAGACCCAGTACTTC

j_gene: TRBJ1-6
abundance: few
d_gene: TRBD1
v_gene: TRBV20-1
CDR3aa: CSARKEITGVGNSPLHF
CDR3nt: TGCAGTGCTAGAAAAGAGATTACAGGGGTGGGAAATTCACCCCTCCACTTT

j_gene: TRBJ1-1
abundance: .
d_gene: .
v_gene: TRBV6-5
CDR3aa: CASSMGPQGAGNTEAFF
CDR3nt: TGTGCCAGCAGTATGGGGCCCCAGGGTGCGGGGAACACTGAAGCTTTCTTT

j_gene: TRBJ1-1
abundance: many
d_gene: TRBD1
v_gene: TRBV7-9
CDR3aa: CASSRPKGQPNTEAFF
CDR3nt: TGTGCCAGCAGCCGCCCGAAGGGACAGCCGAACACTGAAGCTTTCTTT

j_gene: TRBJ2-5
abundance: .
d_gene: .
v_gene: TRBV7-8
CDR3aa: CASSLVKSTRGRGLSWETQYF
CDR3nt: TGTGCCAGCAGCTTAGTAAAGAGTACCCGGGGGAGGGGGCTGAGTTGGGAGACCCAGTACTTC

j_gene: TRBJ2-7
abundance: few
d_gene: .
v_gene: TRBV6-5
CDR3aa: CASSYGRQGSQYF
CDR3nt: TGTGCCAGCAGTTACGGACGCCAGGGATCGCAGTACTTC

j_gene: TRBJ1-6
abundance: .
d_gene: .
v_gene: TRBV25-1
CDR3aa: CASSYPLVLGASGTYNSPLHF
CDR3nt: TGTGCCAGCAGTTACCCGTTAGTCCTTGGGGCCTCAGGGACCTATAATTCACCCCTCCACTTT

j_gene: TRBJ2-7
abundance: few
d_gene: TRBD2
v_gene: TRBV20-1
CDR3aa: CSARDPGTSGRSLPYEQYF
CDR3nt: TGCAGTGCTAGAGATCCCGGGACTAGCGGGAGGAGCCTCCCCTACGAGCAGTACTTC

j_gene: TRBJ1-6
abundance: .
d_gene: .
v_gene: TRBV11-2
CDR3aa: CASSLTEANYNSPLHF
CDR3nt: TGTGCCAGCAGCTTGACGGAAGCTAACTATAATTCACCCCTCCACTTT

j_gene: TRBJ1-1
abundance: few
d_gene: .
v_gene: TRBV5-1
CDR3aa: CASSLDPGLNTEAFF
CDR3nt: TGCGCCAGCAGCTTGGACCCAGGGCTGAACACTGAAGCTTTCTTT

j_gene: TRBJ1-6
abundance: .
d_gene: TRBD1
v_gene: TRBV20-1
CDR3aa: CSARVPGQGEWSPLHF
CDR3nt: TGCAGTGCTAGAGTACCGGGACAGGGTGAATGGTCACCCCTCCACTTT

j_gene: TRBJ1-5
abundance: many
d_gene: .
v_gene: TRBV20-1
CDR3aa: CSARDIGGNQPQHF
CDR3nt: TGCAGTGCTAGAGATATAGGGGGCAATCAGCCCCAGCATTTT

j_gene: TRBJ1-3
abundance: .
d_gene: TRBD1
v_gene: TRBV12-3/TRBV12-4
CDR3aa: CASRRQGPGNTIYF
CDR3nt: TGTGCCAGCAGGCGACAGGGACCTGGAAACACCATATATTTT

j_gene: TRBJ2-6
abundance: many
d_gene: .
v_gene: TRBV2
CDR3aa: CASSEGGAGANVLTF
CDR3nt: TGTGCCAGCAGTGAAGGGGGAGCTGGGGCCAACGTCCTGACTTTC

j_gene: TRBJ2-5
abundance: .
d_gene: .
v_gene: TRBV6-6
CDR3aa: CASSYASETQYF
CDR3nt: TGTGCCAGCAGTTATGCCAGCGAGACCCAGTACTTC

j_gene: TRBJ1-2
abundance: .
d_gene: .
v_gene: TRBV7-9
CDR3aa: CASSSLMDRSYGYTF
CDR3nt: TGTGCCAGCAGCTCCCTGATGGACAGAAGCTATGGCTACACCTTC

j_gene: TRBJ2-5
abundance: .
d_gene: .
v_gene: TRBV7-2
CDR3aa: CASSLQLTQQETQYF
CDR3nt: TGTGCCAGCTCACTTCAACTGACTCAACAAGAGACCCAGTACTTC

j_gene: TRBJ1-1
abundance: .
d_gene: TRBD1
v_gene: TRBV19
CDR3aa: CASRGGQGARKAFF
CDR3nt: TGTGCCAGCAGGGGGGGACAGGGGGCGAGGAAAGCTTTCTTT